Here is one T cell receptor beta chain with its context. This clonotype has just a few counts. Its antigen target is currently unknown. No base quality values were provided; no much bigger clone lies one nucleotide off. Stable Graves' hyperthyroidism was defined as the absence of progression to ophthalmopathy over 18 months of follow-up. The hyperthyroidism patients were between 18 and 65 years old and newly diagnosed, with a disease duration of less than 2 months. The study excluded patients with uncontrolled infections, other autoimmune diseases, pregnancy or lactation. Diagnoses were established on the basis of clinical symptoms, serum thyroxine and TRAb, thyroid ultrasound, and orbital computed tomography. PBMCs were isolated from 10 ml of fresh peripheral blood by Ficoll-Paque density gradient centrifugation. Total RNA was extracted using Trizol reagent, and RNA quality was assessed on an Agilent 2100 Bioanalyzer.

Looking up the germline V gene yields CDR1 SGHDT and CDR2 YYEEEE. V loses 4 bases, J loses 5 bases, and the germline ends lie 13 bases apart. Taken from cysteine to phenylalanine, the CDR3 has 13 residues. The retained sequence is limited to the CDR3, 39 bases, with the frame set at the first base. These data originate in a study of T cells in Graves' hyperthyroidism and ophthalmopathy (dated by TCRdb to between 2018 and 2021). Broadly, across the study: Peripheral blood samples were taken at initial diagnosis, before any treatment was given. The 95 to 100 discovery patients were randomly split 7:3 into training and test sets. In addition, the study compared T-cell repertoires in thyroid tissue and in blood from about six Graves' hyperthyroidism patients. Whether ophthalmopathy could be predicted prospectively was tested in an independent validation cohort made up of under 20 hyperthyroidism patients plus 17 patients who later progressed to ophthalmopathy. Once sampling was done, hyperthyroidism patients were given methimazole at a starting dose of 30 mg daily, whereas ophthalmopathy patients were given high-dose intravenous methylprednisolone. TCR Vbeta CDR3 sequencing of roughly 140 peripheral blood samples (43 ophthalmopathy, about 80 hyperthyroidism and about 17 progressor patients) is reported in the paper. To identify distinguishing TCR V-J signatures, a discovery cohort of 100 patients was used, comprising 40 to 45 with Graves' ophthalmopathy and about 59 with stable Graves' hyperthyroidism. On the study overall, not on this receptor specifically: No statistical method was used to set the sample size in advance, and investigators knew the group allocation. In cross-validation, a model built on a 13 V-J signature told ophthalmopathy apart from stable hyperthyroidism with 87.88% sensitivity and about 81% specificity, and in testing the same model reached 80%/75%. Most expanded thyroid clonotypes (frequency above 0.001) were also detected in blood, suggesting blood repertoires may reflect thyroid immune responses. In validation, progression to ophthalmopathy was predicted by the model with nearly 71% sensitivity and just over 72% specificity, a median of approximately 6.5 months before onset.

TCR beta CDR3 regions were amplified from RNA transcripts. A first-round RT-PCR of the TCR CDR3 used the HTBI primer set with the Qiagen OneStep RT-PCR kit. Libraries were constructed in a second round of multiplex PCR, after which size selection and purification were performed. Paired-end sequencing of the libraries was performed with 100 bp reads on an Illumina HiSeq2000. The published analysis was carried out like this. SOAPnuke was used to process the raw data, with reads discarded if the reads contained adapters or uncalled bases, had a mean Phred below 15, or lacked an exact constant-primer or identifier match. COPE v1.2.5 was used to merge high-quality paired reads, and clonotypes were defined as unique nucleotide sequences. MiTCR v1.1 was used to align the clonotypes against IMGT TRBV, TRBD and TRBJ reference segments. The analysis included only V-J combinations with a frequency above 0.0001, which together covered around 99% of the repertoires. The TCS score was defined as the ratio of F50 (clonal expansion) to E x V (chaos), calculated using BLOSUM62-based TCRdist between CDR3 peptides within each V-J. Welch's t-statistics and random forest reduced 500 to 550 V-J features to 10 to 15, which were used in a naive Bayes classifier (R e1071). The public reads were reanalyzed by TCRdb: fastp trimming at Q25, MiXCR alignment, in-frame beta chains only. Rows are combined by CDR3 protein, so each entry shows the most common genes and DNA. TCRdb, rather than the study authors, made the V and J calls. In all, the sample holds some 500,000 distinct CDR3 sequences, and around 15% of those were seen once. The ten largest account for less than 20% of the sample.

The source material was blood. The rearranged segments are TRBV5-6 and TRBJ2-7; perhaps TRBD1 is the D gene, with 5 bases matching. The clonotype was recovered from a woman aged 18 to 35 with Graves' hyperthyroidism. The CDR3 sequence is CASSLGPTDEQYF. The DNA sequence is TGTGCCAGCAGCCTGGGGCCCACCGACGAGCAGTACTTC. The full variable domain, completed from the reference TRBV5-6 and TRBJ2-7 proteins outside the CDR3, reads DAGVTQSPTHLIKTRGQQVTLRCSPKSGHDTVSWYQQALGQGPQFIFQYYEEEERQRGNFPDRFSGHQFPNYSSELNVNALLLGDSALYLCASSLGPTDEQYFGPGTRLTVT.